A selection of T cell receptor beta chains follows, all from one sample in a study of OX40 agonist ivuxolimab in advanced cancers. Assay used: immunoSEQ multiplex PCR; TCRdb lists only in-frame clones, some missing. The table shows about 55,000 clones, with roughly 84% occurring only once. Sequencing used CD4+ or CD8+ T cells sorted from blood, obtained in a trial of the OX40 agonist ivuxolimab. The receptor source for this set is an adult with an advanced solid tumor such as melanoma, head and neck, liver or kidney cancer. Both conserved end residues are part of each CDR3.

V: TRBV21-1; J: TRBJ1-1; CDR3: CASSTRPMNTEAFF
V: TRBV29-1; J: TRBJ1-3; CDR3: CSVRGQGNTIYF
V: TRBV19; J: TRBJ1-5; CDR3: CASSTDRVTNQPQHF
V: TRBV9; J: TRBJ2-2; CDR3: CASSPTPGSGFANTGELFF
V: TRBV5-1; J: TRBJ2-6; CDR3: CASSTGGGAGANVLTF
V: TRBV30; J: TRBJ1-6; CDR3: CAWSWTGALRGPLHF
V: TRBV30; J: TRBJ2-1; CDR3: CASPLGSGGHNEQFF
V: TRBV6-5; J: TRBJ1-5; CDR3: CASSPGGGHNQPQHF
V: TRBV5-1; J: TRBJ2-7; CDR3: CASSPTPGVRDEQYF
V: TRBV2; J: TRBJ1-4; CDR3: CASSRGEFNEKLFF
V: TRBV20-1; J: TRBJ2-7; CDR3: CSATDDEQYF
V: TRBV7-6; J: TRBJ2-1; CDR3: CASSLDSGGSNEQFF
V: TRBV6-1; J: TRBJ1-1; CDR3: CAGKGDRAGNTEAFF
V: TRBV5-6; J: TRBJ2-3; CDR3: CASAGSGTDTQYF
V: TRBV6-5; J: TRBJ2-6; CDR3: CASTRAGANVLTF
V: TRBV10-3; J: TRBJ2-1; CDR3: CAISAGGSSYNEQFF
V: TRBV6-5; J: TRBJ2-1; CDR3: CASSPGTNEQFF
V: TRBV25-1; J: TRBJ1-2; CDR3: CASSEYRRGAGYTF
V: TRBV5-4; J: TRBJ2-1; CDR3: CASSRGLAGGPGNEQFF
V: TRBV4-1; J: TRBJ2-1; CDR3: CASSSEDSGNEQFF
V: TRBV28; J: TRBJ1-2; CDR3: CASRQRTNYGYTF
V: TRBV10-3; J: TRBJ2-3; CDR3: CAISESGTGGGSGTDTQYF
V: TRBV9; J: TRBJ2-2; CDR3: CASSPRGDVTGELFF
V: TRBV6-5; J: TRBJ1-2; CDR3: CASSYPGSYGYTF
V: TRBV28; J: TRBJ1-3; CDR3: CASRPDRVINTIYF
V: TRBV10-3; J: TRBJ2-2; CDR3: CAIMTSGGFGELFF
V: TRBV5-1; J: TRBJ1-5; CDR3: CASSLDSSNQPQHF
V: TRBV11-2; J: TRBJ2-7; CDR3: CASSTGTGGFGEQYF
V: TRBV9; J: TRBJ1-5; CDR3: CASSLRQDRNQPQHF
V: TRBV28; J: TRBJ1-5; CDR3: CASLTGPNQPQHF
V: TRBV28; J: TRBJ1-1; CDR3: CASSLEGTGRAFF
V: TRBV28; J: TRBJ1-2; CDR3: CASRPGGPGGYGYTF
V: TRBV10-3; J: TRBJ1-5; CDR3: CAIRGPRTGQTFKGDQPQHF
V: TRBV30; J: TRBJ1-1; CDR3: CAWRFASGAFF
V: TRBV2; J: TRBJ2-2; CDR3: CASRWTGGTGELFF
V: TRBV7-2; J: TRBJ2-2; CDR3: CASSFITPSVGELFF
V: TRBV7-9; J: TRBJ2-1; CDR3: CASSLEQASSYNEQFF
V: TRBV30; J: TRBJ1-2; CDR3: CACSQGAGYGYTF